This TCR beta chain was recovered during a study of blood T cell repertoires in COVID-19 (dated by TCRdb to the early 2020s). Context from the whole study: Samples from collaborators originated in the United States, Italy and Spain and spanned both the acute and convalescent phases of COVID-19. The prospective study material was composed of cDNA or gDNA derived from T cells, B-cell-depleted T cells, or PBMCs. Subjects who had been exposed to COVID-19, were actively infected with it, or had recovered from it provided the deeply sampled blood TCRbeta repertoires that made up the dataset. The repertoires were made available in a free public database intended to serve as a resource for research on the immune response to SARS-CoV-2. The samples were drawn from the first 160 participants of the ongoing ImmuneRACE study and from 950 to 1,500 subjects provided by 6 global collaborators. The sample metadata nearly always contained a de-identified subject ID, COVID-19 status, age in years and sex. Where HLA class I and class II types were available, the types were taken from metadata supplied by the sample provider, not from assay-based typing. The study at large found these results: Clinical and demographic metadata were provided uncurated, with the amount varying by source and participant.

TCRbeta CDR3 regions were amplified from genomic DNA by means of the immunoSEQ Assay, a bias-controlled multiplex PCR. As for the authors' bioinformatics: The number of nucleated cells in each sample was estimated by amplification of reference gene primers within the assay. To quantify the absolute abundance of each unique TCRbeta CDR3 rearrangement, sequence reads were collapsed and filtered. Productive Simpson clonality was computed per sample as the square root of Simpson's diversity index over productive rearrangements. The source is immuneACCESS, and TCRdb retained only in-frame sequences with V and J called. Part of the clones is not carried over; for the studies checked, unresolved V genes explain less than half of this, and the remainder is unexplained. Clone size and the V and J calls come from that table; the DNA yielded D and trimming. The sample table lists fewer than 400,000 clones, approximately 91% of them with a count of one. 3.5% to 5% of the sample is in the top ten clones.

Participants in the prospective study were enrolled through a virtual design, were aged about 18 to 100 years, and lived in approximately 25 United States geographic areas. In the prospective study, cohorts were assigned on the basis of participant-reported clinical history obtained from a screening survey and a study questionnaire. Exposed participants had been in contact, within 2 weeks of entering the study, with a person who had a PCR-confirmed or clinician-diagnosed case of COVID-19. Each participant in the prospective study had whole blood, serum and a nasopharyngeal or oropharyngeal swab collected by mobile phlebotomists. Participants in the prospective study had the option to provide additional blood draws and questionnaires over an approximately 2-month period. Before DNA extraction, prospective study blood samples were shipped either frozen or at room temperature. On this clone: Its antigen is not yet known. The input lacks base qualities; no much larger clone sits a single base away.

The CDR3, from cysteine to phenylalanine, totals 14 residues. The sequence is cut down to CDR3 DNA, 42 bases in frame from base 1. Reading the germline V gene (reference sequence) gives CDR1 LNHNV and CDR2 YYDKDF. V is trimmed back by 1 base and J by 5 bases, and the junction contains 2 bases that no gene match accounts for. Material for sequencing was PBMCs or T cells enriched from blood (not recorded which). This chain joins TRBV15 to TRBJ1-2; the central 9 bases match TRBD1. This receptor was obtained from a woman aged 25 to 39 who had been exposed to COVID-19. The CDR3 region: CATSRAQGAYGYTF. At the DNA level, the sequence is TGTGCCACCAGCAGAGCACAGGGGGCGTATGGCTACACCTTC.